This T cell receptor beta chain stems from a study of T cell repertoires in cytomegalovirus infection. At the level of the study: CMV infection and matching HLA type were both indicated by public TCR beta signatures. Study findings and constraints: Clonotypes of TCR beta that were HLA-C-restricted and CMV-specific dominated the ex vivo response.

In regard to this clonotype: Its antigen remains unidentified. Since no conserved phenylalanine or tryptophan closes the CDR3, a read error is the likely cause.

TCRdb processed the reads anew with MiXCR; each CDR3 protein has one entry. The sample consists of more than 500,000 distinct CDR3 sequences, 16% of them appearing once. This sequence was found in a human donor in good health (CMV status not recorded). Some clones in this sample may be carry-over from other donors' samples. The specimen sequenced was CD8+ T cells from PBMCs.

In DNA form, the CDR3 reads TGCGCCAGAAGCCAGCCTTTAACCAGGGGACAGAACACTGAAGCTTTCTTG. It is translated as CARSQPLTRGQNTEAFL. V is TRBV4-3 and J is TRBJ1-1; a weak D match, TRBD1 (6 bases). This CDR3 comprises 17 residues. Germline V gene sequence: CDR1 LGHNA, CDR2 YSLEER.